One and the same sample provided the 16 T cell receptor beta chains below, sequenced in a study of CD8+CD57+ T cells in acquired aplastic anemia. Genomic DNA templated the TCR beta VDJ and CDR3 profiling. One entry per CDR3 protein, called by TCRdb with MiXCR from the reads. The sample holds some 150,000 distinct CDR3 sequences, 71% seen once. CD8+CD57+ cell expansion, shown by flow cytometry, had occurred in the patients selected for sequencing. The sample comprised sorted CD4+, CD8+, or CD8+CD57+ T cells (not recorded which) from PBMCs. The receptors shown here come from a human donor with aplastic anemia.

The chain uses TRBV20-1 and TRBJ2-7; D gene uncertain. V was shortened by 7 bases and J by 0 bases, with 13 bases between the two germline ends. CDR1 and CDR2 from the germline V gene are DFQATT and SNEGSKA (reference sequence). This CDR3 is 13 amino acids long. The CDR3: CSVSGMSSYEQYF. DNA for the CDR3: TGCAGTGTCTCCGGCATGAGCTCCTACGAGCAGTACTTC.

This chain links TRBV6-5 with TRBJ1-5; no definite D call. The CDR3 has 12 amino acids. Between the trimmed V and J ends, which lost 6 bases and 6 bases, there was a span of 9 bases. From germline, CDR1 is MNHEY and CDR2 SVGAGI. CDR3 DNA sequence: TGTGCCAGCAGGACCCCAGGTCAGCCCCAGCATTTT. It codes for CASRTPGQPQHF.

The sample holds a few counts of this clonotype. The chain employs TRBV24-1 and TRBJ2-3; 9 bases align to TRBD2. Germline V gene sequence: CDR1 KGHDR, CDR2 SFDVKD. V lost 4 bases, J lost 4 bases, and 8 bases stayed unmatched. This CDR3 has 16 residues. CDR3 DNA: TGTGCCACCAGTGACTCGCGGGGGGGCTACGCAGATACGCAGTATTTT. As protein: CATSDSRGGYADTQYF.

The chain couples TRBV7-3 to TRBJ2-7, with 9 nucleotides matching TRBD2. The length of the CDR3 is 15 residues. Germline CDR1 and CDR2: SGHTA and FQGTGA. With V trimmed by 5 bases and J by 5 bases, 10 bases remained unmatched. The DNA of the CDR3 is TGTGCCAGCAGCCCGAGCGGGGGGAGGACCGACGAGCAGTACTTC. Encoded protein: CASSPSGGRTDEQYF.

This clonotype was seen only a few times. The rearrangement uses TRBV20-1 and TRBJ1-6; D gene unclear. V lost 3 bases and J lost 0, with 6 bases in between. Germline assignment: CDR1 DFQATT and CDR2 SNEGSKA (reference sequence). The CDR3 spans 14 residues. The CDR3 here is CSASPSSYNSPLHF. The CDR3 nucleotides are TGCAGTGCTAGTCCGAGCTCCTATAATTCACCCCTCCACTTT.

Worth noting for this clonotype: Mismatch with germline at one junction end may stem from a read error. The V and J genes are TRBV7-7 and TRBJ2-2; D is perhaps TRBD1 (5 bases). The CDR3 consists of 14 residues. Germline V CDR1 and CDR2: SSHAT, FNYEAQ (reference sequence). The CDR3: CASSFARDTGELFF. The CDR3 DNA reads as TGTGCTAGCAGCTTTGCCAGGGACACCGGGGAGCTGTTTTTT.

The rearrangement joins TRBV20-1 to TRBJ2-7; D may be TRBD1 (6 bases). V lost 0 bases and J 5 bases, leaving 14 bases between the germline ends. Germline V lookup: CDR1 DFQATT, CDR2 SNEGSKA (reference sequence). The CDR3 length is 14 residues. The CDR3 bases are TGCAGTGCTAGAGATGCCAGGGGCCGGAACGAGCAGTACTTC. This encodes CSARDARGRNEQYF.

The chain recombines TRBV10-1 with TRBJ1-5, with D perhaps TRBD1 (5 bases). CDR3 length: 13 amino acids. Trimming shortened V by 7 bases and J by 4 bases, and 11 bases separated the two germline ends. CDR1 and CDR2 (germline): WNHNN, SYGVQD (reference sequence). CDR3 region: CASKDSLNQPQHF. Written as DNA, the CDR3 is TGCGCCAGCAAAGACAGTTTGAATCAGCCCCAGCATTTT.

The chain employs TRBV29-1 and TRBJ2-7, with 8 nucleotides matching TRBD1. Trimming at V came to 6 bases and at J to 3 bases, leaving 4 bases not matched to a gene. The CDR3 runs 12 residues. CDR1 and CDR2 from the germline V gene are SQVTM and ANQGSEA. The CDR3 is CSVQTGDYEQYF. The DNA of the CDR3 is TGCAGCGTGCAGACAGGGGACTACGAGCAGTACTTC.

CDR3 DNA sequence: TGTGCCAGCTCTATGCGGACCGGGGAGCTGTTTTTT. Translation gives CASSMRTGELFF. The V gene is TRBV25-1, the J gene TRBJ2-2; D gene uncertain. Trimming cost V 8 bases and J 5 bases, with 9 bases left between them. Per germline, CDR1 MGHDK and CDR2 SYGVNS. The CDR3 covers 12 residues. Full variable domain (outside the CDR3, taken from reference TRBV25-1 and TRBJ2-2): EADIYQTPRYLVIGTGKKITLECSQTMGHDKMYWYQQDPGMELHLIHYSYGVNSTEKGDLSSESTVSRIRTEHFPLTLESARPSHTSQYLCASSMRTGELFFGEGSRLTVL.

DNA for the CDR3: TGCAGCTTAGGACTAGCGGCCTACGAGCAGTACTTC. Amino acids: CSLGLAAYEQYF. The rearrangement links TRBV29-1 to TRBJ2-7; 10 bases match TRBD2. CDR3 size: 12 residues. Trimming removed 8 bases from V and 2 bases from J; junction bases left unmatched: 3. The germline gives CDR1 SQVTM, CDR2 ANQGSEA.

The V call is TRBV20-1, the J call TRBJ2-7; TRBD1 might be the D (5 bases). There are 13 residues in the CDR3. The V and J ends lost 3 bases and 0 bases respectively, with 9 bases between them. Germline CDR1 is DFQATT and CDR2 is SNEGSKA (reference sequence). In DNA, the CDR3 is TGCAGTGCTAGGGGGCTGGGCTCCTACGAGCAGTACTTC. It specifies CSARGLGSYEQYF.

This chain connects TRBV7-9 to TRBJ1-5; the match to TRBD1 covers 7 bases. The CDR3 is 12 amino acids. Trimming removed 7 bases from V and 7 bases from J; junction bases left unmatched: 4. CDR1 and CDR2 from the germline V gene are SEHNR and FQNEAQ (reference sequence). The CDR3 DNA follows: TGTGCCAGCATCAGGGGGAACCAGCCCCAGCATTTT. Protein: CASIRGNQPQHF.

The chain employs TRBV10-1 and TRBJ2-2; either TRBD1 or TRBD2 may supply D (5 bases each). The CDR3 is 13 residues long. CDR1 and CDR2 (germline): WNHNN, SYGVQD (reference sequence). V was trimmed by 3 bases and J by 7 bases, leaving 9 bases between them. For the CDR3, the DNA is TGCGCCAGCAGTGAAGGGACCGGCGGGGAGCTGTTTTTT. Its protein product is CASSEGTGGELFF.

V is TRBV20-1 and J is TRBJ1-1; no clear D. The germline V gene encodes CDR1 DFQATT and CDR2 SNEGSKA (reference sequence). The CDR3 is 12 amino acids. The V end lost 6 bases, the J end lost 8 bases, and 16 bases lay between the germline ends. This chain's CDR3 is CSAEGNSGEAFF. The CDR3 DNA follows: TGCAGTGCCGAGGGTAACTCGGGGGAAGCTTTCTTT.

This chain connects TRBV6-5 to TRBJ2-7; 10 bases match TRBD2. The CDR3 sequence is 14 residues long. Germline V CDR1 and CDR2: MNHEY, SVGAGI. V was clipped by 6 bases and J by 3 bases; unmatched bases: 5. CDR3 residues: CASSRSSGGYEQYF. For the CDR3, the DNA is TGTGCCAGCAGCCGTTCTAGCGGGGGCTACGAGCAGTACTTC.